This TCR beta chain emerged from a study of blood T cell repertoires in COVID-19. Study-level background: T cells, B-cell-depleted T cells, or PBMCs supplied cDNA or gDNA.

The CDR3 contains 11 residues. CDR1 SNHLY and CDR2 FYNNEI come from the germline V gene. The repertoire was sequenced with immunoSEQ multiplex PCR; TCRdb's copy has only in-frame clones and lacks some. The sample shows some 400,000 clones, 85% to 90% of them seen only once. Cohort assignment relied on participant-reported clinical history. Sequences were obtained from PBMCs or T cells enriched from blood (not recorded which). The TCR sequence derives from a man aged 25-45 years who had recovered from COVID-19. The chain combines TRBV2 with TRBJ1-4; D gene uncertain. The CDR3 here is CVRRLNEKLFF. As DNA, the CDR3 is TGTGTTCGGAGACTGAATGAAAAACTGTTTTTT.